This T cell receptor (beta chain) was captured in a study of T cells in Graves' hyperthyroidism and ophthalmopathy. The investigators amplified TCR beta CDR3 regions from RNA transcripts. An initial round of RT-PCR targeting the TCR CDR3 relied on the HTBI primer set. One entry per CDR3 protein results from TCRdb running MiXCR on the multiplex PCR reads. The sample lists 150,000 to 200,000 distinct CDR3 sequences; around 8.9% were seen once. CDR1 and CDR2 (germline): DFQATT, SNEGSKA (reference sequence). The CDR3 has 12 amino acids. V dropped 3 bases and J dropped 7 bases, with 7 bases sitting between them. This clonotype came up a few times.

This chain links TRBV20-1 with TRBJ1-6, with D tentatively TRBD1 (5 bases). This TCR came from a woman younger than 35 with Graves' hyperthyroidism that later progressed to Graves' ophthalmopathy. Sequenced input: blood. CDR3 protein: CSARGGNSPLHF. CDR3 nucleotide sequence: TGCAGTGCTAGGGGGGGGAATTCACCCCTCCACTTT.